Listed here are 31 T cell receptor beta chains from one sample, sequenced in a study of blood T cell repertoires in COVID-19. TCRdb keeps only in-frame clones here, not all; method: immunoSEQ multiplex PCR. The sample has roughly 380,000 clones, approximately 91% seen once. Input material: PBMCs or T cells enriched from blood (not recorded which). Every receptor here comes from a woman aged 25 to 39 who had been exposed to COVID-19.

CDR3 loop: CATSQGARADTGELFF. CDR3 nucleotides: TGTGCCACCAGCCAGGGGGCCCGAGCGGACACCGGGGAGCTGTTTTTT. The rearrangement uses TRBV24-1 and TRBJ2-2, with 8 bases that match TRBD1. Per germline, CDR1 KGHDR and CDR2 SFDVKD. V was clipped by 7 bases and J by 3 bases; unmatched bases: 9. CDR3 length: 16 residues.

CDR3 amino acids: CASSLVRGEQYF. Written as DNA, the CDR3 is TGTGCCAGCAGTTTAGTTCGGGGCGAGCAGTACTTC. V gene TRBV28 combines with J gene TRBJ2-7; perhaps TRBD2 as D (5 bases). Germline CDR1 and CDR2: MDHEN and SYDVKM. V was pared by 2 bases and J by 6 bases, with 8 bases between. The CDR3 runs 12 residues.

The V gene is TRBV25-1, the J gene TRBJ1-2, with 9 bases identical to TRBD1. V dropped 0 bases and J dropped 8; count of bases not matched to a gene: 4. This CDR3 is built from 14 residues. Germline assignment: CDR1 MGHDK and CDR2 SYGVNS. In nucleotides, the CDR3 is TGTGCCAGCAGTGAATATAAAACAGGGGGCGGCTACACCTTC. Translation: CASSEYKTGGGYTF.

V is TRBV28 and J is TRBJ1-3, with TRBD1 as a possible D gene (5 bases). Germline V gene lookup returns CDR1 MDHEN and CDR2 SYDVKM. The V and J ends lost 5 bases and 2 bases respectively, with 25 bases between them. This CDR3 has 19 amino acids. The CDR3 is CASSARYPAGQGPGNTIYF. For the CDR3, the DNA is TGTGCCAGCAGTGCCCGATACCCAGCTGGACAAGGGCCTGGAAACACCATATATTTT.

The chain is built from TRBV12-3 or TRBV12-4 and TRBJ2-1; possibly TRBD1 for D (5 bases). The V and J ends lost 6 bases and 9 bases respectively, with 12 bases between them. CDR3 length: 12 amino acids. The CDR3 region is CASSPTGVEQFF. CDR3 nucleotide sequence: TGTGCCAGCAGCCCCACAGGAGTTGAGCAGTTCTTC.

The rearrangement uses TRBV5-1 and TRBJ1-1; a weak D match, TRBD1 (5 bases). The ends were cut back, 4 bases at V and 1 base at J, with 8 bases in the middle. The germline CDR1 and CDR2 sequences are SGHRS and YFSETQ. This CDR3 is 13 amino acids long. The DNA of the CDR3 is TGCGCCAGCAGCATGACAGCGAACACTGAAGCTTTCTTT. Encoded protein: CASSMTANTEAFF. The complete variable domain, with remaining parts taken from reference TRBV5-1 and TRBJ1-1, reads KAGVTQTPRYLIKTRGQQVTLSCSPISGHRSVSWYQQTPGQGLQFLFEYFSETQRNKGNFPGRFSGRQFSNSRSEMNVSTLELGDSALYLCASSMTANTEAFFGQGTRLTVV.

The CDR3 DNA is TGTGCCAGCAGCCAAGATTCCCGACTAGCGGGAGCTCAAGAGACCCAGTACTTC. Protein sequence: CASSQDSRLAGAQETQYF. The J gene is TRBJ2-5, the V gene TRBV3-1 (or the pseudogene TRBV3-2), with 12 bases identical to TRBD2. J gave up 2 bases and V 0 bases, and 7 bases lay outside the gene matches. CDR3 size: 18 residues. Germline CDR1 reads LGHDT; CDR2 reads YNNKEL (reference sequence).

The V gene is TRBV7-9, the J gene TRBJ1-1; possible D gene TRBD1, 5 bases. Germline CDR1 SEHNR, CDR2 FQNEAQ (reference sequence). V was clipped by 1 base and J by 5 bases, with 11 bases between them. CDR3 length equals 14 residues. The CDR3 spells CASSLEAGKTEAFF. CDR3 DNA sequence: TGTGCCAGCAGCTTAGAAGCAGGGAAGACTGAAGCTTTCTTT. The full variable domain, completed using reference TRBV7-9 and TRBJ1-1, is DTGVSQNPRHKITKRGQNVTFRCDPISEHNRLYWYRQTLGQGPEFLTYFQNEAQLEKSRLLSDRFSAERPKGSFSTLEIQRTEQGDSAMYLCASSLEAGKTEAFFGQGTRLTVV.

The rearrangement uses TRBV7-3 and TRBJ2-5; 10 nucleotides agree with TRBD1. The CDR3 is 18 amino acids. Germline-derived CDR1 and CDR2 are SGHTA and FQGTGA. With 5 bases clipped from V and 5 bases from J, the junction kept 17 bases outside the gene matches. The CDR3 sequence: CASSLTTGTGDVTETQYF. In nucleotides, the CDR3 is TGTGCCAGCAGCCTTACTACCGGGACAGGGGACGTTACGGAGACCCAGTACTTC.

This clone was seen once. This chain joins TRBV2 and TRBJ1-5; D remains ambiguous. V was pared by 6 bases and J by 0 bases, with 6 bases between. Looked up from germline, CDR1 is SNHLY and CDR2 is FYNNEI. The CDR3 is 13 amino acids. CDR3 region: CASRPYSNQPQHF. The CDR3 DNA reads as TGTGCCAGCAGGCCCTATAGCAATCAGCCCCAGCATTTT. The full variable domain, completed using reference TRBV2 and TRBJ1-5, is EPEVTQTPSHQVTQMGQEVILRCVPISNHLYFYWYRQILGQKVEFLVSFYNNEISEKSEIFDDQFSVERPDGSNFTLKIRSTKLEDSAMYFCASRPYSNQPQHFGDGTRLSIL.

V usage is TRBV28 and J usage is TRBJ2-7; 8 bases are shared with TRBD2. CDR3 length: 15 residues. Germline V CDR1 and CDR2: MDHEN, SYDVKM. V dropped 3 bases and J dropped 3; count of bases not matched to a gene: 7. The CDR3 DNA sequence: TGTGCCAGCAGTTTCCCCGCGGGAGGACTCTACGAGCAGTACTTC. Translating it yields CASSFPAGGLYEQYF.

CDR3 sequence reads: CASSPDPGGTGELFF. For the CDR3, the DNA is TGTGCCAGCAGTCCCGACCCGGGGGGCACCGGGGAGCTGTTTTTT. The rearrangement joins TRBV27 to TRBJ2-2; 7 bases line up with TRBD2. The germline CDR1 and CDR2 sequences are MNHEY and SMNVEV (reference sequence). This CDR3 is built from 15 residues. With V trimmed by 5 bases and J by 4 bases, 7 bases remained unmatched.

This CDR3 reads CSVGPDSSDTQYF. The CDR3 DNA reads as TGCAGCGTTGGACCTGACAGCTCAGATACGCAGTATTTT. The genes are TRBV29-1 and TRBJ2-3, with D perhaps matching TRBD1 (5 bases). The CDR3 is 13 amino acids. Germline CDR1 and CDR2: SQVTM and ANQGSEA. The germline V and J ends were trimmed by 4 bases and 4 bases, with 12 bases remaining between them.

The rearrangement links TRBV7-2 to TRBJ2-1, with TRBD2 matching 10 bases. V dropped 5 bases and J dropped 10; count of bases not matched to a gene: 14. In germline, CDR1 is SGHTA, CDR2 FQGNSA. This CDR3 has 16 residues. CDR3 sequence: CASSTHGAAGGTEQFF. CDR3 nucleotides: TGTGCCAGCAGCACCCACGGGGCAGCGGGAGGGACCGAGCAGTTCTTC. The whole variable domain, remainder taken from reference TRBV7-2 and TRBJ2-1, is GAGVSQSPSNKVTEKGKDVELRCDPISGHTALYWYRQSLGQGLEFLIYFQGNSAPDKSGLPSDRFSAERTGGSVSTLTIQRTQQEDSAVYLCASSTHGAAGGTEQFFGPGTRLTVL.

This clone is a singleton in its sample. V is TRBV11-2 and J is TRBJ2-7; D gene unclear. The germline V and J ends were trimmed by 2 bases and 2 bases, with 13 bases remaining between them. Germline-derived CDR1 and CDR2 are SGHAT and FQNNGV. The CDR3 is 15 residues long. The CDR3 loop reads CASSLSETPTYEQYF. The CDR3, as DNA: TGTGCCAGCAGCTTATCTGAGACACCGACCTACGAGCAGTACTTC.

CDR3 loop: CASTLGQGGPLHF. The CDR3 DNA is TGTGCCAGCACCCTCGGACAGGGTGGCCCCCTCCACTTT. The chain employs TRBV6-5 and TRBJ1-6; TRBD1 agrees at 8 bases. Looked up from germline, CDR1 is MNHEY and CDR2 is SVGAGI. CDR3 length equals 13 residues. The junction had 9 bases not matched to a gene; V was cut back by 7 bases and J by 13 bases.

This clone came up a few times. The genes are TRBV7-6 and TRBJ1-3, with TRBD1 matching over 8 bases. The CDR3 extends over 17 amino acids. The germline gives CDR1 SGHVS, CDR2 FNYEAQ. V lost 5 bases, J lost 3 bases, and 12 bases stayed unmatched. The CDR3: CASSHKTQGAGGNTIYF. The CDR3 bases are TGTGCCAGCAGCCACAAAACCCAGGGGGCGGGTGGAAACACCATATATTTT.

The rearrangement joins TRBV10-3 to TRBJ1-1; a possible D gene is TRBD1 (6 bases). Germline V gene data show CDR1 as ENHRY and CDR2 as SYGVKD. The V end lost 2 bases, the J end lost 5 bases, and 21 bases lay between the germline ends. The CDR3 sequence is 17 residues long. The CDR3 sequence: CAISELGPTGSGTEAFF. The DNA of the CDR3 is TGTGCCATCAGTGAGCTTGGCCCTACAGGGTCGGGAACTGAAGCTTTCTTT.

This clone showed up just a few times. The gene calls are TRBV5-1 and TRBJ2-2; TRBD1 aligns across 9 bases. J gave up 6 bases and V 4 bases, and 10 bases lay outside the gene matches. CDR1 and CDR2 from the germline V gene are SGHRS and YFSETQ. CDR3 size: 16 residues. The CDR3 loop reads CASSGQDRGPPGELFF. The CDR3 DNA sequence: TGCGCCAGCAGCGGACAGGACAGGGGCCCTCCCGGGGAGCTGTTTTTT.

The rearrangement joins TRBV27 to TRBJ1-2; TRBD1 might be the D (6 bases). Germline V gives CDR1 MNHEY, CDR2 SMNVEV (reference sequence). Trimming cost V 5 bases and J 8 bases, with 15 bases left between them. There are 13 residues in the CDR3. CDR3 in DNA: TGTGCCAGCAGTAGAACAGGGATTGACGGCTACACCTTC. This encodes CASSRTGIDGYTF.

CDR3 coding DNA: TGTGCCAGCAGTTTAGTACAGGGGGCTTTGGACGAGCAGTACTTC. It translates to CASSLVQGALDEQYF. The chain uses TRBV6-5 and TRBJ2-7; 9 positions match TRBD1. CDR3 length: 15 amino acids. V shed 4 bases, J shed 5 bases, and the junction held 9 bases outside the gene matches. Germline V gene sequence: CDR1 MNHEY, CDR2 SVGAGI.

This rearrangement joins TRBV29-1 to TRBJ2-7; D might be TRBD2 (5 bases). V lost 6 bases and J lost 4, with 13 bases in between. Germline values: CDR1 SQVTM, CDR2 ANQGSEA. There are 12 residues in the CDR3. The CDR3 sequence: CSVDTTGYEQYF. As DNA, the CDR3 is TGCAGCGTAGACACCACGGGATACGAGCAGTACTTC.

The rearrangement uses TRBV29-1 and TRBJ2-7; 7 bases line up with TRBD2. With V trimmed by 5 bases and J by 2 bases, 9 bases remained unmatched. This CDR3 region has 14 residues. Germline V gives CDR1 SQVTM, CDR2 ANQGSEA. The CDR3 DNA follows: TGCAGCGTTTGGGGCCCGGGACTAACCTACGAGCAGTACTTC. Protein: CSVWGPGLTYEQYF.

The chain couples TRBV5-6 to TRBJ2-1; 9 bases align to TRBD2. The V gene end was trimmed by 3 bases and the J gene end by 0 bases; junction bases not matched to a gene: 13. Germline CDR1 is SGHDT and CDR2 is YYEEEE. The CDR3 extends over 19 amino acids. CDR3 bases: TGTGCCAGCAGCTGCACCGGGACTAGCCTCCATTGCTCCTACAATGAGCAGTTCTTC. It encodes CASSCTGTSLHCSYNEQFF.

The gene calls are TRBV27 and TRBJ1-4; D gene ambiguous. In germline, CDR1 is MNHEY, CDR2 SMNVEV (reference sequence). This CDR3 spans 15 amino acids. The V end lost 5 bases, the J end lost 8 bases, and 18 bases lay between the germline ends. This CDR3 is CASSPLRESGEKLFF. Here the CDR3 DNA reads TGTGCCAGCAGTCCCTTAAGGGAGAGTGGAGAAAAACTGTTTTTT.

The chain is built from TRBV7-8 and TRBJ1-2; D not certain. The germline V and J ends were trimmed by 0 bases and 4 bases, with 9 bases remaining between them. The germline V gene has CDR1 SGHVS and CDR2 FQNEAQ. This CDR3 is built from 14 residues. As DNA, the CDR3 is TGTGCCAGCAGCTTAGCGGCGGAATCCTATGGCTACACCTTC. Protein: CASSLAAESYGYTF.

The chain has TRBV30 and TRBJ2-2, with D possibly TRBD2 on 6 matching bases. V dropped 5 bases and J dropped 1 base, with 11 bases sitting between them. From germline, CDR1 is GTSNPN and CDR2 SVGIG (reference sequence). The CDR3 has 14 amino acids. DNA of the CDR3: TGTGCCTGGGGCGCGGGAATGAACACCGGGGAGCTGTTTTTT. This gives the protein CAWGAGMNTGELFF.

V and J are TRBV6-5 and TRBJ1-1; TRBD1 might be the D (6 bases). Trimming cost V 2 bases and J 11 bases, with 15 bases left between them. CDR3 size: 13 residues. Germline V CDR1 and CDR2: MNHEY, SVGAGI. In nucleotides, the CDR3 is TGTGCCAGCAGTTACCTTCGGGGGGCCGGGGCTTTCTTT. Encoded protein: CASSYLRGAGAFF.

This clone turned up a few times. The V gene is TRBV14, the J gene TRBJ2-5; D gene uncertain. V was trimmed by 4 bases and J by 5 bases, leaving 14 bases between them. Germline V gives CDR1 SGHDN, CDR2 FVKESK. The CDR3 has 14 residues. As DNA, the CDR3 is TGTGCCAGCAGCCTCGGCCCAACGAGGGAGACCCAGTACTTC. Protein product: CASSLGPTRETQYF.

This clone was seen just once. An end of the junction does not agree with germline; a read error may underlie this. The V call is TRBV5-1, the J call TRBJ2-5, with 8 bases lining up with TRBD2. The CDR3 has 16 residues. Germline CDR1 reads SGHRS; CDR2 reads YFSETQ. DNA of the CDR3: TGCGCCAGCAGGTTGGAACCAGTCAGCGGGAGAGAGACCCAGTACTTC. Amino acids: CASRLEPVSGRETQYF.

The J gene is TRBJ2-1, the V gene TRBV10-1; 9 bases are shared with TRBD2. This CDR3 comprises 16 residues. Germline V gene lookup returns CDR1 WNHNN and CDR2 SYGVQD (reference sequence). The V segment lost 0 bases and the J segment 9 bases; nucleotides outside the gene matches: 9. The CDR3 reads CASSESVSGSGGEQFF. CDR3 coding DNA: TGCGCCAGCAGTGAGTCGGTTAGCGGGAGCGGGGGTGAGCAGTTCTTC.